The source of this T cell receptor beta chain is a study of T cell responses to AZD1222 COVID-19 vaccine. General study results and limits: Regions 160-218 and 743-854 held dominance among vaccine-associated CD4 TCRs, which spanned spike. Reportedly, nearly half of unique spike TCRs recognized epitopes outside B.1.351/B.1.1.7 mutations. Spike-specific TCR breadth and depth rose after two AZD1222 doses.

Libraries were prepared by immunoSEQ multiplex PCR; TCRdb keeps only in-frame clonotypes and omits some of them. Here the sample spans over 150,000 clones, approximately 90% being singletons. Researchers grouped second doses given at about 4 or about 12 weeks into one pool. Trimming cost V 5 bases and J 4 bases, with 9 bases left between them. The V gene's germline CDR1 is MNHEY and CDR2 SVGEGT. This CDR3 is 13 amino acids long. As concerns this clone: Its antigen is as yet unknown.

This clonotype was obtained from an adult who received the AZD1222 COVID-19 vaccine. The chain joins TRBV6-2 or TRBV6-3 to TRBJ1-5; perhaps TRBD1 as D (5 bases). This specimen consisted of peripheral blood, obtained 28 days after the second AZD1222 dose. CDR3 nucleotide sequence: TGTGCCAGCAGTACAAGGGGAAATCAGCCCCAGCATTTT. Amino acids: CASSTRGNQPQHF.